The 24 T cell receptor beta chains in this list originate from one sample, sequenced in a study of cytomegalovirus exposure and HLA in healthy donors. The protocol was immunoSEQ multiplex PCR, while the TCRdb copy is restricted to in-frame clones and leaves out a portion. The sample lists approximately 300,000 clones, roughly 85% occurring once. Source material: PBMCs. These receptors were taken from a woman between 18 and 30 years old in good health and CMV-seronegative.

J is TRBJ2-4 and V is TRBV2; D remains unclear. V was clipped by 0 bases and J by 1 base, with 4 bases between them. CDR3 length: 14 residues. Per germline, CDR1 SNHLY and CDR2 FYNNEI. As DNA, the CDR3 is TGTGCCAGCAGTGAAGCGCGGGCCAAAAACATTCAGTACTTC. Translated, it gives CASSEARAKNIQYF. Full variable domain (missing parts from reference TRBV2 and TRBJ2-4): EPEVTQTPSHQVTQMGQEVILRCVPISNHLYFYWYRQILGQKVEFLVSFYNNEISEKSEIFDDQFSVERPDGSNFTLKIRSTKLEDSAMYFCASSEARAKNIQYFGAGTRLSVL.

This chain uses TRBV7-3 with TRBJ2-7, with a tentative D call TRBD1 (5 bases). CDR3 size: 12 residues. CDR1 and CDR2 (germline): SGHTA, FQGTGA. Between the trimmed V and J ends, which lost 2 bases and 9 bases, there was a span of 11 bases. The CDR3 nucleotides read TGTGCCAGCAGCTTAGATGGGGCTTTGCAGTACTTC. Amino acids: CASSLDGALQYF.

V is TRBV6-6 and J is TRBJ2-7; weak D call: TRBD2 (5 bases). The CDR3 loop spans 13 amino acids. The germline gives CDR1 MNHNY, CDR2 SVGAGI (reference sequence). The ends were cut back, 6 bases at V and 1 base at J, with 10 bases in the middle. CDR3 residues: CASSQTGSYEQYF. The DNA of the CDR3 is TGTGCCAGCAGCCAGACGGGGTCCTACGAGCAGTACTTC.

This clone has only a few counts. The gene calls are TRBV30 and TRBJ2-5; D ambiguous. Germline-derived CDR1 and CDR2 are GTSNPN and SVGIG (reference sequence). V was cut by 0 bases and J by 0 bases, with 5 bases left in between. CDR3 length: 13 amino acids. This CDR3 is CAWSVGDQETQYF. In nucleotides, the CDR3 is TGTGCCTGGAGTGTGGGCGACCAAGAGACCCAGTACTTC.

V usage is TRBV28 and J usage is TRBJ2-3, with 8 bases that match TRBD1. Unmatched junction bases numbered 5, after V lost 5 bases and J lost 1 base. The CDR3 is made up of 15 amino acids. The germline gives CDR1 MDHEN, CDR2 SYDVKM. The DNA of the CDR3 is TGTGCCAGCAGTATCCCGGGACAGGGCACAGATACGCAGTATTTT. Translation gives CASSIPGQGTDTQYF.

This clone showed up just once. V gene TRBV5-1 combines with J gene TRBJ2-7; 9 bases align to TRBD2. CDR1 SGHRS and CDR2 YFSETQ come from the germline V gene. This CDR3 spans 13 amino acids. The J segment lost 5 bases and the V segment lost 5 bases, leaving 5 bases of the junction unmatched. CDR3 protein: CASSSGSLDEQYF. Written as DNA, the CDR3 is TGCGCCAGCAGTAGCGGGAGTCTCGACGAGCAGTACTTC.

V gene TRBV5-4 combines with J gene TRBJ2-7, with 7 bases lining up with TRBD1. There are 14 residues in the CDR3. Trimming removed 4 bases from V and 2 bases from J; junction bases left unmatched: 6. Germline CDR1 and CDR2: SGHNT and YYREEE (reference sequence). The CDR3 loop is CASSTPGQPYEQYF. The CDR3 coding sequence is TGTGCCAGCAGCACTCCGGGACAGCCCTACGAGCAGTACTTC.

The chain employs TRBV6-6 and TRBJ2-5; maybe TRBD1 (6 bases). Germline V gives CDR1 MNHNY, CDR2 SVGAGI (reference sequence). The CDR3 has 14 amino acids. V was shortened by 6 bases and J by 0 bases, with 11 bases between the two germline ends. CDR3 DNA sequence: TGTGCCAGCAGCAACCAGGGGTACCAAGAGACCCAGTACTTC. Translating it yields CASSNQGYQETQYF.

The chain recombines TRBV19 with TRBJ2-7; D perhaps matches TRBD2 (6 bases). Deletions cut 5 bases from V and 5 bases from J, with 10 bases between. CDR1 and CDR2 from the germline V gene are LNHDA and SQIVND (reference sequence). The CDR3 runs to 12 residues. DNA for the CDR3: TGTGCCAGTAGTCTGCGGGGAAACGAGCAGTACTTC. Translated, it gives CASSLRGNEQYF.

The chain employs TRBV25-1 and TRBJ1-1, with D possibly being TRBD1 (6 bases). The V end was cut by 5 bases, the J end by 9 bases, with 13 bases between. The CDR3 runs to 12 residues. The V gene's germline CDR1 is MGHDK and CDR2 SYGVNS. Here the CDR3 DNA reads TGTGCCAGCAGTACAGATCAGGGGCAAGCTTTCTTT. Translating gives CASSTDQGQAFF.

Details on this clone: The sample holds other DNA sequences that translate to the same CDR3. The chain uses TRBV29-1 and TRBJ2-3; a weak D match, TRBD2 (5 bases). Germline V CDR1 and CDR2: SQVTM, ANQGSEA. V dropped 6 bases and J dropped 2 bases, with 15 bases sitting between them. CDR3 length: 14 residues. The CDR3 reads CSVSPGGYTDTQYF. In DNA, the CDR3 is TGCAGCGTGAGCCCGGGCGGGTACACAGATACGCAGTATTTT.

V and J are TRBV5-1 and TRBJ2-7; D is possibly TRBD2 (5 bases). Germline values: CDR1 SGHRS, CDR2 YFSETQ. Trimming stripped 0 bases from V and 1 base from J, with 11 bases between. This CDR3 spans 15 amino acids. Here the CDR3 reads CASSLERVASYEQYF. DNA for the CDR3: TGCGCCAGCAGCTTGGAGAGGGTTGCATCCTACGAGCAGTACTTC.

The chain combines TRBV19 with TRBJ2-5, with 7 nucleotides matching TRBD2. Germline CDR1 and CDR2: LNHDA and SQIVND (reference sequence). The CDR3 sequence is 15 residues long. The V gene end was trimmed by 3 bases and the J gene end by 5 bases; junction bases not matched to a gene: 9. CDR3: CASSIFVQGGETQYF. The CDR3 bases are TGTGCCAGTAGTATTTTCGTCCAGGGAGGGGAGACCCAGTACTTC. The variable domain in full, with the rest retrieved from reference TRBV19 and TRBJ2-5, is DGGITQSPKYLFRKEGQNVTLSCEQNLNHDAMYWYRQDPGQGLRLIYYSQIVNDFQKGDIAEGYSVSREKKESFPLTVTSAQKNPTAFYLCASSIFVQGGETQYFGPGTRLLVL.

V is TRBV4-3 and J is TRBJ2-1; perhaps TRBD2 as D (5 bases). The CDR3 has 16 residues. Per the germline V gene, CDR1 is LGHNA and CDR2 is YSLEER. V lost 4 bases and J 5 bases, leaving 18 bases between the germline ends. The CDR3 spells CASSLLAGDTHNEQFF. The CDR3 DNA reads TGCGCCAGCAGCCTCCTGGCGGGCGACACTCACAATGAGCAGTTCTTC.

The chain uses TRBV5-4 and TRBJ2-3, with 11 nucleotides matching TRBD2. This CDR3 contains 17 residues. Unmatched junction bases numbered 10, after V lost 3 bases and J lost 4 bases. From germline, CDR1 is SGHNT and CDR2 YYREEE (reference sequence). DNA of the CDR3: TGTGCCAGCAGCTCTGGACTAGCGGGCCTCCCGGCAGATACGCAGTATTTT. It codes for CASSSGLAGLPADTQYF.

This chain connects TRBV7-3 to TRBJ2-1; TRBD2 agrees at 7 bases. CDR1 is SGHTA, CDR2 FQGTGA, per germline. The CDR3 is made up of 17 amino acids. V dropped 1 base and J dropped 10; count of bases not matched to a gene: 16. In DNA form, the CDR3 reads TGTGCCAGCAGCTTAAGCCCGGGTTGGACAATCGGGAGGGAGCAGTTCTTC. Translating it yields CASSLSPGWTIGREQFF.

The V and J genes are TRBV7-9 and TRBJ1-2; tentatively, D is TRBD1 (5 bases). The V end lost 2 bases, the J end lost 4 bases, and 14 bases lay between the germline ends. The CDR3 extends over 15 amino acids. The germline CDR1 and CDR2 sequences are SEHNR and FQNEAQ (reference sequence). The CDR3 is CASSLSGVGSYGYTF. CDR3 in DNA: TGTGCCAGCAGCTTATCGGGGGTAGGCTCCTATGGCTACACCTTC.

The chain links TRBV29-1 to TRBJ1-2; possible D gene TRBD1, 5 bases. Germline V gene lookup returns CDR1 SQVTM and CDR2 ANQGSEA. CDR3 length equals 14 residues. V lost 3 bases, J lost 2 bases, and 13 bases lay in between. CDR3: CSVEGTGGNYGYTF. CDR3 in DNA: TGCAGCGTTGAGGGGACGGGAGGGAACTATGGCTACACCTTC.

This chain connects TRBV7-8 to TRBJ2-3, with TRBD2 identical over 7 bases. Germline V lookup: CDR1 SGHVS, CDR2 FQNEAQ. This CDR3 spans 17 amino acids. Unmatched junction bases numbered 10, after V lost 1 base and J lost 3 bases. CDR3 nucleotide sequence: TGTGCCAGCAGCTTAGTAGGTCTCGGGAGGAGTACAGATACGCAGTATTTT. Amino acids: CASSLVGLGRSTDTQYF.

The CDR3 loop reads CASSVGLYSYNEQFF. The CDR3 DNA sequence: TGTGCCAGCAGTGTGGGCTTATACTCCTACAATGAGCAGTTCTTC. The chain uses TRBV6-1 and TRBJ2-1; the D is unclear. The germline V and J ends were trimmed by 4 bases and 0 bases, with 10 bases remaining between them. The CDR3 sequence is 15 residues long. Germline V gives CDR1 MNHNS, CDR2 SASEGT.

The chain carries TRBV2 and TRBJ2-1, with TRBD1 as a possible D gene (6 bases). Germline V gene data show CDR1 as SNHLY and CDR2 as FYNNEI. Trimming removed 7 bases at V and 2 bases at J, with 18 bases between. The CDR3 loop spans 16 amino acids. CDR3 protein: CASTQNRERAYNEQFF. CDR3 DNA: TGTGCCAGCACGCAAAACAGGGAGAGGGCCTACAATGAGCAGTTCTTC.

V gene TRBV6-5 combines with J gene TRBJ2-7, with unresolved D. The germline gives CDR1 MNHEY, CDR2 SVGAGI. The CDR3 extends over 11 amino acids. Trimming pared 4 bases from V and 4 bases from J, leaving 5 bases between. CDR3: CASSFQYEQYF. CDR3 DNA: TGTGCCAGCAGTTTTCAATACGAGCAGTACTTC.

This clone was observed a few times. The chain couples TRBV7-9 to TRBJ1-4; D possibly corresponds to TRBD1 (6 bases). The CDR3 has 15 residues. The germline CDR1 and CDR2 sequences are SEHNR and FQNEAQ (reference sequence). Trimming took 1 base from V and 8 from J, leaving 14 bases between them. The CDR3 is CASSLGTEGEEKLFF. The CDR3 region has the DNA TGTGCCAGCAGCTTAGGGACCGAGGGGGAGGAAAAACTGTTTTTT. Filled out from reference TRBV7-9 and TRBJ1-4, the complete variable domain reads DTGVSQNPRHKITKRGQNVTFRCDPISEHNRLYWYRQTLGQGPEFLTYFQNEAQLEKSRLLSDRFSAERPKGSFSTLEIQRTEQGDSAMYLCASSLGTEGEEKLFFGSGTQLSVL.

This clone was detected only once. This chain links TRBV9 with TRBJ2-6; D not certain. From germline, CDR1 is SGDLS and CDR2 YYNGEE. V lost 6 bases and J lost 0, with 7 bases in between. CDR3 length equals 14 residues. CDR3 amino acids: CASKSPSGANVLTF. In DNA form, the CDR3 reads TGTGCCAGCAAGAGTCCCTCTGGGGCCAACGTCCTGACTTTC.